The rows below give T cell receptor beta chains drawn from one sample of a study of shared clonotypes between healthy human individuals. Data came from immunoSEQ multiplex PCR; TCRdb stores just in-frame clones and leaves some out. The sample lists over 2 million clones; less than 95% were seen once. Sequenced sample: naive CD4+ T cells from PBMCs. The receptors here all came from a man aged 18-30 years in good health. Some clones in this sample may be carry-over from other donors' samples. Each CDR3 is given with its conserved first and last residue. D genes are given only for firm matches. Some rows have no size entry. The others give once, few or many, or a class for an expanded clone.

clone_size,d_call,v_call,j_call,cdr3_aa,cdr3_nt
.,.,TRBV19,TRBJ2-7,CASSMVGGAAEQYF,TGTGCCAGTAGTATGGTGGGCGGTGCAGCCGAGCAGTACTTC
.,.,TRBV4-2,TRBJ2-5,CASSQGNSGAQETQYF,TGTGCCAGCAGCCAAGGGAATAGCGGTGCACAAGAGACCCAGTACTTC
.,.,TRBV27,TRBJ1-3,CASMGGNTIYF,TGTGCCAGCATGGGAGGAAACACCATATATTTT
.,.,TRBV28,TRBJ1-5,CASSFSRSNQPQHF,TGTGCCAGCAGTTTCTCTCGGAGCAATCAGCCCCAGCATTTT
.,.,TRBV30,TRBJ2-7,CAWSADRFNEQYF,TGTGCCTGGAGTGCGGACAGATTCAACGAGCAGTACTTC
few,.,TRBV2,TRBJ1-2,CASKDPGTVYGYTF,TGTGCCAGCAAAGATCCCGGGACGGTCTATGGCTACACCTTC
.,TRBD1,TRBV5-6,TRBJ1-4,CASSRGGGWEKLFF,TGTGCCAGCAGCCGAGGGGGCGGATGGGAAAAACTGTTTTTT
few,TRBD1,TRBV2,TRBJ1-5,CASSDPRGPQPQHF,TGTGCCAGCAGTGACCCCAGGGGGCCTCAGCCCCAGCATTTT
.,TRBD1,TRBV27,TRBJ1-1,CASSLSLPTRGQRTEAFF,TGTGCCAGCAGTTTAAGTCTCCCGACCAGGGGGCAGCGCACTGAAGCTTTCTTT
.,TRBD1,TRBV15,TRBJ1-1,CATSRGESGTGNTEAFF,TGTGCCACCAGCAGAGGGGAATCCGGGACAGGGAACACTGAAGCTTTCTTT
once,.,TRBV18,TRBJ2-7,CASSPPSYEQYF,TGTGCCAGCTCACCACCCTCCTACGAGCAGTACTTC
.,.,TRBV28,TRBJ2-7,CASLWAGTYEQYF,TGTGCCAGTCTGTGGGCCGGTACCTACGAGCAGTACTTC
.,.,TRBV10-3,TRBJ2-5,CAIRQAQETQYF,TGTGCCATCAGACAGGCCCAAGAGACCCAGTACTTC
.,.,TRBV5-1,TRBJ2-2,CASSLSRSVPGELFF,TGCGCCAGCAGCCTCTCACGTAGTGTGCCCGGGGAGCTGTTTTTT